The 15 T cell receptor beta chains below all came from one sample that was sequenced in a study of T cell clonotyping in hematopoietic cell transplantation. TCRdb's table, derived via immunoSEQ multiplex PCR, lists solely in-frame clones and lacks some. The sample contains 5,000 to 7,000 clones, more than 75% of which appear only once. The sample's time point: recipient sample about 28 days before transplant, after cytoreduction. Sequencing was performed on peripheral blood mononuclear cells, taken before stem cell transplant. The receptors here all came from a man between 60 and 75 years old with acute myeloid leukemia. Some clones in this sample may be carry-over from other donors' samples.

This sequence joins TRBV13 and TRBJ1-2; 7 nucleotides align to TRBD1. V lost 1 base to trimming and J lost 6 bases; unmatched junction nucleotides: 14. There are 17 residues in the CDR3. CDR1 and CDR2 (germline): PRHDT, FYEKMQ (reference sequence). The CDR3 DNA is TGTGCCAGCAGCTTAGCCCTAGGGGGCAGGGGAGCAAATGGCTACACCTTC. It codes for CASSLALGGRGANGYTF.

A word on this clone: This specimen includes other DNA sequences encoding the same CDR3. J is TRBJ2-7 and V is TRBV5-6, with D uncertain. The CDR3 contains 14 residues. The V and J ends lost 0 bases and 3 bases respectively, with 10 bases between them. CDR1 is SGHDT, CDR2 YYEEEE, per germline. The CDR3 nucleotides are TGTGCCAGCAGCTTGGGTGGAGATTTCTACGAGCAGTACTTC. Translation gives CASSLGGDFYEQYF.

The chain combines TRBV7-6 with TRBJ1-5; no firm D call. Per germline, CDR1 SGHVS and CDR2 FNYEAQ. This CDR3 is built from 14 residues. Trimming pared 3 bases from V and 4 bases from J, leaving 10 bases between. The CDR3: CASSLIGLNQPQHF. Written as DNA, the CDR3 is TGTGCCAGCAGCTTGATAGGGCTGAATCAGCCCCAGCATTTT. The whole variable domain, filled in from reference TRBV7-6 and TRBJ1-5, reads GAGVSQSPRYKVTKRGQDVALRCDPISGHVSLYWYRQALGQGPEFLTYFNYEAQQDKSGLPNDRFSAERPEGSISTLTIQRTEQRDSAMYRCASSLIGLNQPQHFGDGTRLSIL.

This clone was seen only once. Other DNA sequences of this sample code for an identical CDR3. J is TRBJ2-7 and V is TRBV6-5, with 7 bases lining up with TRBD2. Germline lookup yields CDR1 MNHEY and CDR2 SVGAGI. The CDR3 runs 12 residues. V was clipped by 5 bases and J by 4 bases; unmatched bases: 2. The chain's CDR3 is CASSVGGYEQYF. The CDR3 DNA follows: TGTGCCAGCAGTGTGGGGGGGTACGAGCAGTACTTC.

With regard to this clone: One junction end does not reproduce the germline sequence, and a read error may be involved. The gene calls are TRBV7-7 and TRBJ2-2; D gene uncertain. Germline values: CDR1 SSHAT, CDR2 FNYEAQ (reference sequence). The CDR3 runs 15 residues. The CDR3 region is CASSPSSSPTGELFF. In DNA form, the CDR3 reads TGTGCTAGCAGCCCCTCATCATCCCCCACCGGGGAGCTGTTTTTT. The entire variable domain, with the rest obtained from reference TRBV7-7 and TRBJ2-2, is as follows: GAGVSQSPRYKVTKRGQDVTLRCDPISSHATLYWYQQALGQGPEFLTYFNYEAQPDKSGLPSDRFSAERPEGSISTLTIQRTEQRDSAMYRCASSPSSSPTGELFFGEGSRLTVL.

The genes are TRBV6-1 and TRBJ1-5; D is unclear. Trimming shortened V by 8 bases and J by 4 bases, and 12 bases separated the two germline ends. The germline V gene has CDR1 MNHNS and CDR2 SASEGT. This CDR3 has 13 residues. CDR3: CASVRTGNQPQHF. The CDR3 DNA is TGTGCCAGCGTCCGGACTGGAAATCAGCCCCAGCATTTT.

The V gene is TRBV29-1, the J gene TRBJ2-1; no reliable D call. Germline CDR1 and CDR2: SQVTM and ANQGSEA. Trimming removed 4 bases from V and 8 bases from J, with 15 bases in between. This CDR3 contains 13 residues. CDR3 in DNA: TGCAGCGTTGGCCGGGCCCTAAATGATGAGCAGTTCTTC. This translates into CSVGRALNDEQFF.

The genes are TRBV9 and TRBJ2-1, with 10 nucleotides matching TRBD1. Germline values: CDR1 SGDLS, CDR2 YYNGEE. The ends lost 2 bases at V and 5 bases at J; junction bases unmatched: 4. This CDR3 has 15 residues. The CDR3 reads CASSVAGTGDNEQFF. CDR3 bases: TGTGCCAGCAGCGTTGCAGGGACAGGGGACAATGAGCAGTTCTTC.

The chain combines TRBV27 with TRBJ2-1, with a tentative D call TRBD2 (5 bases). CDR3 length: 14 amino acids. V was trimmed by 2 bases and J by 6 bases, leaving 11 bases between them. Germline V lookup: CDR1 MNHEY, CDR2 SMNVEV (reference sequence). CDR3 sequence: CASSLEASSNEQFF. CDR3 nucleotide sequence: TGTGCCAGCAGTTTAGAGGCTAGCAGCAATGAGCAGTTCTTC.

The rearrangement uses TRBV13 and TRBJ2-5, with 9 bases that match TRBD1. Per the germline V gene, CDR1 is PRHDT and CDR2 is FYEKMQ (reference sequence). The CDR3 is made up of 14 amino acids. The ends lost 6 bases at V and 5 bases at J; junction bases unmatched: 7. The DNA of the CDR3 is TGTGCCAGCAGGCCACAGGGGGCGCGGGAGACCCAGTACTTC. Translation: CASRPQGARETQYF.

The chain joins TRBV6-1 to TRBJ2-5; 7 bases match TRBD1. The DNA end is a closer match to TRBJ2-7, so the J assignment may be wrong. The germline gives CDR1 MNHNS, CDR2 SASEGT. There are 14 residues in the CDR3. The CDR3 region is CASRDSKQYYEQYF. The CDR3 nucleotides read TGTGCCAGCCGGGACAGCAAGCAATACTACGAGCAGTACTTC.

The chain employs TRBV5-1 and TRBJ2-5; 8 positions agree with TRBD1. The ends lost 0 bases at V and 5 bases at J; junction bases unmatched: 6. The CDR3 length is 15 residues. Per the germline V gene, CDR1 is SGHRS and CDR2 is YFSETQ. CDR3 in DNA: TGCGCCAGCAGCTTGGGGGGACAGGTAGGGGAGACCCAGTACTTC. This translates into CASSLGGQVGETQYF.

The chain carries TRBV2 and TRBJ2-7; D perhaps matches TRBD1 (6 bases). The CDR3 length is 14 residues. The V end was cut by 5 bases, the J end by 0 bases, with 11 bases between. Germline V gives CDR1 SNHLY, CDR2 FYNNEI. The CDR3 coding sequence is TGTGCCAGCAGTCGGACAGTTGCCTCCTACGAGCAGTACTTC. Its translation: CASSRTVASYEQYF.

This clone was seen a single time. The V and J genes are TRBV30 and TRBJ1-3, with D tentatively TRBD1 (5 bases). The germline V gene has CDR1 GTSNPN and CDR2 SVGIG (reference sequence). The CDR3 is made up of 14 amino acids. The V end was cut by 7 bases, the J end by 4 bases, with 17 bases between. CDR3 bases: TGTGCCTACGAAAAGGGGTTCCTGGGAAACACCATATATTTT. Protein sequence: CAYEKGFLGNTIYF.

The chain carries TRBV5-1 and TRBJ2-5; either TRBD1 or TRBD2 may supply D (5 bases each). This CDR3 has 15 amino acids. V was clipped by 1 base and J by 0 bases, with 10 bases between them. Germline V gene data show CDR1 as SGHRS and CDR2 as YFSETQ. Here the CDR3 reads CASSLLGTDQETQYF. CDR3 nucleotides: TGCGCCAGCAGCTTGCTTGGGACGGACCAAGAGACCCAGTACTTC.